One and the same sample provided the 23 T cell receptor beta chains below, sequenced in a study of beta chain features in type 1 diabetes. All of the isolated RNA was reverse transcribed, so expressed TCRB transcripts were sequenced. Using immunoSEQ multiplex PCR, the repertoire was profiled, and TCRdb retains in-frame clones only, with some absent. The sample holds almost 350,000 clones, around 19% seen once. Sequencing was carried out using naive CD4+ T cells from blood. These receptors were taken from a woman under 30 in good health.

CDR3: CASSTTVSGNTIYF. The CDR3 DNA follows: TGTGCCAGCAGTACCACAGTCTCTGGAAACACCATATATTTT. The V call is TRBV6-5, the J call TRBJ1-3; no firm D call. V dropped 5 bases and J dropped 0 bases, with 8 bases sitting between them. Germline V CDR1 and CDR2: MNHEY, SVGAGI. This CDR3 comprises 14 residues.

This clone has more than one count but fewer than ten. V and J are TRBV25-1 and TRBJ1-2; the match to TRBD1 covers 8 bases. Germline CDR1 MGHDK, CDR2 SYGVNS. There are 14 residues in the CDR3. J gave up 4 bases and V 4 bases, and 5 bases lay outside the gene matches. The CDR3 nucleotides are TGTGCCAGCAGTGTGACAGGGGAGGGCTATGGCTACACCTTC. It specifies CASSVTGEGYGYTF.

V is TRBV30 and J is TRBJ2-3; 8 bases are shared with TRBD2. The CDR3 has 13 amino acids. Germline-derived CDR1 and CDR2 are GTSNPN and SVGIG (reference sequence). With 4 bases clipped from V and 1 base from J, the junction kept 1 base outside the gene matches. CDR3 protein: CAWKLAGTDTQYF. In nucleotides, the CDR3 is TGTGCCTGGAAACTAGCGGGCACAGATACGCAGTATTTT.

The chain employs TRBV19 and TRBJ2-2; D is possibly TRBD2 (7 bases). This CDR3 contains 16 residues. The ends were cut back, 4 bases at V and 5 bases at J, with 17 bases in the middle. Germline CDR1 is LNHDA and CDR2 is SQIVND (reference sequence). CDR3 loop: CASSRIGGLGTGELFF. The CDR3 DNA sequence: TGTGCCAGTAGTAGAATCGGGGGGCTGGGAACCGGGGAGCTGTTTTTT.

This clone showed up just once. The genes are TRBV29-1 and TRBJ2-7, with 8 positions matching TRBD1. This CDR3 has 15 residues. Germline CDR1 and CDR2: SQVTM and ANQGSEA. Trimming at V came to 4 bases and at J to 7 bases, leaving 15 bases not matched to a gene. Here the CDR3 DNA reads TGCAGCGTTGGCCTCGGTTGGGACAGGAGTCAGGAGCAGTACTTC. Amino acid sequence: CSVGLGWDRSQEQYF.

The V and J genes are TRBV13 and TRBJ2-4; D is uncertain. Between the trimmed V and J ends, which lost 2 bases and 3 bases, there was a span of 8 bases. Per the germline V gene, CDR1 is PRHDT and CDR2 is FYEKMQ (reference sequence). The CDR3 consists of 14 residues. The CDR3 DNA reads TGTGCCAGCAGCTTATCGTCAGGCAAAAACATTCAGTACTTC. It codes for CASSLSSGKNIQYF.

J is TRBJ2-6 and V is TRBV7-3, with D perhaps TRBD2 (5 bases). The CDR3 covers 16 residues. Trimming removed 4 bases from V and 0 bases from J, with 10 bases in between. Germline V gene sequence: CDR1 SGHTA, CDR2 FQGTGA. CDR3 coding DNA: TGTGCCAGCAGCTCTAGACGGGACTCTGGGGCCAACGTCCTGACTTTC. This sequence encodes CASSSRRDSGANVLTF.

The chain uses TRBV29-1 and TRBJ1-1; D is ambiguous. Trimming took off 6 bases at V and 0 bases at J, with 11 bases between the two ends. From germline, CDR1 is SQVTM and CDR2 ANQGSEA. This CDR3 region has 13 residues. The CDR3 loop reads CSVNTNLNTEAFF. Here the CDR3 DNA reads TGCAGCGTAAACACAAATTTGAACACTGAAGCTTTCTTT.

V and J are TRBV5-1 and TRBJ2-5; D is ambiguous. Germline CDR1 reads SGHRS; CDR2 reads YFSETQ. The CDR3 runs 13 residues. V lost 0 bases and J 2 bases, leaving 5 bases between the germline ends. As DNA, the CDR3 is TGCGCCAGCAGCTTGGGGAGTCAAGAGACCCAGTACTTC. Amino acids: CASSLGSQETQYF.

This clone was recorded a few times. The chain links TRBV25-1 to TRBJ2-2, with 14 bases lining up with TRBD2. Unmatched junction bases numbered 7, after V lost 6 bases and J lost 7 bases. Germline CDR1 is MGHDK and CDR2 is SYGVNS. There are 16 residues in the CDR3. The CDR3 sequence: CASSPPGLAGVGELFF. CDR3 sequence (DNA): TGTGCCAGCAGCCCGCCGGGACTAGCGGGAGTCGGGGAGCTGTTTTTT.

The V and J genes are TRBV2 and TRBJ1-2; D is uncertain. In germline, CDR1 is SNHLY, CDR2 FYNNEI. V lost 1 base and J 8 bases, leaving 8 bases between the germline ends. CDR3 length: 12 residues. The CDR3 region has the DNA TGTGCCAGCAGTGAAGTTTGGAGGGGCTACACCTTC. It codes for CASSEVWRGYTF.

CDR3 in amino acids: CASSTYPGQSYGYTF. The CDR3 bases are TGCGCCAGCAGCACCTATCCGGGACAGAGCTATGGCTACACCTTC. The chain couples TRBV5-1 to TRBJ1-2, with 7 bases that match TRBD1. The junction had 10 bases not matched to a gene; V was cut back by 4 bases and J by 4 bases. Germline V gives CDR1 SGHRS, CDR2 YFSETQ. This CDR3 has 15 residues.

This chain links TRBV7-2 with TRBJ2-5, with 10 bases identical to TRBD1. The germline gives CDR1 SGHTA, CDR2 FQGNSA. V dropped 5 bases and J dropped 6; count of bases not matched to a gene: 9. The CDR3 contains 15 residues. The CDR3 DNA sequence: TGTGCCAGCAGCCGCGGGACAGGGGATGGACAGACCCAGTACTTC. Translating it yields CASSRGTGDGQTQYF.

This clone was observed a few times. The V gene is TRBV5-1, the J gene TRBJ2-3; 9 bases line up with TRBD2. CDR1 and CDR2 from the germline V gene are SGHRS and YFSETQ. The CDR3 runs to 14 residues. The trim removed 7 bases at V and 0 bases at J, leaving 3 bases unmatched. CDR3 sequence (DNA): TGCGCCAGCCAGCGGGGGGCCAGCACAGATACGCAGTATTTT. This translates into CASQRGASTDTQYF.

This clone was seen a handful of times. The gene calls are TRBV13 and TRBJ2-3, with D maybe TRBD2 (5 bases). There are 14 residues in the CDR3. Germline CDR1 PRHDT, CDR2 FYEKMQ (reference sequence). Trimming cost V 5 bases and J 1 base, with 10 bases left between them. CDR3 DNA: TGTGCCAGCAGCCCCCGGACTGGCACAGATACGCAGTATTTT. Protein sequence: CASSPRTGTDTQYF.

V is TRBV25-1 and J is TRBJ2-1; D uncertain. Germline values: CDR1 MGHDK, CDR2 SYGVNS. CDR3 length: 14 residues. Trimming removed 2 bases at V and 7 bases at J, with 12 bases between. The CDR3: CASSESGSRNEQFF. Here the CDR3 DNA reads TGTGCCAGCAGTGAAAGTGGTAGTAGAAATGAGCAGTTCTTC.

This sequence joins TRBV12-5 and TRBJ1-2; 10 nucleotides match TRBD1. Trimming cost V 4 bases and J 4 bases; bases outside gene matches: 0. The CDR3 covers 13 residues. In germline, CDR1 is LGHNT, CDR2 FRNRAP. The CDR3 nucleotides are TGTGCTAGTGGTTGGACAGGGGGCTATGGCTACACCTTC. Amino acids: CASGWTGGYGYTF.

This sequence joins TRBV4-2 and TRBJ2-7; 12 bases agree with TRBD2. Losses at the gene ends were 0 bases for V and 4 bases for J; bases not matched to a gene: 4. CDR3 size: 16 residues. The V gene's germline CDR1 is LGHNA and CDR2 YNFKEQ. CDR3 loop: CASSQDTSGRKYEQYF. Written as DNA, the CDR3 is TGTGCCAGCAGCCAAGATACTAGCGGGAGGAAATACGAGCAGTACTTC.

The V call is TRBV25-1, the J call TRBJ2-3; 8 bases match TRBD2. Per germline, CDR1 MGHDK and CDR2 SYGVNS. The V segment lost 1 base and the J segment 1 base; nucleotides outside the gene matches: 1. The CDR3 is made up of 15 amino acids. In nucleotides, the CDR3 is TGTGCCAGCAGTGAATTTAGCGGGGGCACAGATACGCAGTATTTT. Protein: CASSEFSGGTDTQYF.

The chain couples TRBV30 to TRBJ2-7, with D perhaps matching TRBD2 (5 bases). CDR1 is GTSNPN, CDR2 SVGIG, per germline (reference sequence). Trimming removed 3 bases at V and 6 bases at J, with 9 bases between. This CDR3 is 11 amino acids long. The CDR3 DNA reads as TGTGCCTGGAGGCTCAGCGGCGAGCAGTACTTC. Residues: CAWRLSGEQYF.

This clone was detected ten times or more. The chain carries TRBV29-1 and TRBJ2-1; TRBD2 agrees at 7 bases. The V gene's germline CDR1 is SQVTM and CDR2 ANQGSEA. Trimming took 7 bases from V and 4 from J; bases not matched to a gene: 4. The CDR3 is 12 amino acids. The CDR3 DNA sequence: TGCAGCGGACGGGGGGAGTACAATGAGCAGTTCTTC. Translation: CSGRGEYNEQFF.

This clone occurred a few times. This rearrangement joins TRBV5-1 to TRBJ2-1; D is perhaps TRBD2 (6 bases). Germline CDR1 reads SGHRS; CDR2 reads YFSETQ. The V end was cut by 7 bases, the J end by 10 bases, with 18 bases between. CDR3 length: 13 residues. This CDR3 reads CASFWATRDEQFF. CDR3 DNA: TGCGCCAGCTTTTGGGCGACGCGGGACGAGCAGTTCTTC.

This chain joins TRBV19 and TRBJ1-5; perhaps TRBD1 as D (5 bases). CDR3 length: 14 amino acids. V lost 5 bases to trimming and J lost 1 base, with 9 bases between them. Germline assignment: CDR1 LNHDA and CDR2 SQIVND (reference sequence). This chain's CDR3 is CASSRGVSNQPQHF. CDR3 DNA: TGTGCCAGTAGTCGGGGGGTAAGCAATCAGCCCCAGCATTTT. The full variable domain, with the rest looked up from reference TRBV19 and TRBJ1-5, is DGGITQSPKYLFRKEGQNVTLSCEQNLNHDAMYWYRQDPGQGLRLIYYSQIVNDFQKGDIAEGYSVSREKKESFPLTVTSAQKNPTAFYLCASSRGVSNQPQHFGDGTRLSIL.